This T cell receptor beta chain was identified in a study of T cells in women clearing cervical HPV infection. Whole-study findings and limits: Repertoire richness, not evenness, was significantly elevated in CIN3+ cases versus controls. It is unknown whether associations predate infection; no effector/memory or HPV-specific sorting. TRBV6-7 relative abundance averaged 0.11% in cases and about 0.17% in controls.

The table came from immunoSEQ multiplex PCR; TCRdb's copy has only in-frame clones and leaves some out. Recorded for this sample: under 50,000 clones. Each participant carried one incident cervical HPV16 infection only. A word on this clone: Its antigen is as yet unknown. The read halts 3 residues ahead of the CDR3 end, with the missing end drawn from the germline J gene.

This CDR3 has 15 amino acids. Germline-derived CDR1 and CDR2 are GTSNPN and SVGIG (reference sequence). The gene calls are TRBV30 and TRBJ1-4; 8 nucleotides match TRBD1. The origin of this receptor is a woman between 18 and 69 years old with a cervical HPV16 infection that either progressed to CIN3+ or cleared (not recorded which). Input material: blood buffy coat. CDR3 DNA (partial): TGTGCCTGGAGCACACGACAGGGGATTAATTCACCA. The encoded protein is CAWSTRQGINSP. Given in full, the CDR3 is CAWSTRQGINSPLFF.